The present TCR beta chain was sequenced within a study of post-analysis software for immune sequencing data. Study details: Some patients lacked subtype; others had relapsing-remitting, secondary progressive or progressive-relapsing disease. Study-level points and caveats: Under F measure analysis, samples from one preparation batch co-clustered strongly. Several TRBV segments occurring more often in patients than controls included TRBV5-6, TRBV5-1 and TRBV20-1. A significant reduction in normalized Chao1 diversity was observed in multiple sclerosis patients versus controls.

Researchers reported that TCR beta cDNA libraries carried unique molecular identifiers. cDNA molecules numbering around 450,000 came from around 0.96 to 9.9 million T cells. TCRdb passed the PCR reads through MiXCR, listing each CDR3 protein once. The sample shows 820,000 or so distinct CDR3 sequences, roughly half of them seen only once. The CDR3 is 15 amino acids. Trimming removed 1 base from V and 2 bases from J, with 12 bases in between. Per the germline V gene, CDR1 is SGHRS and CDR2 is YFSETQ. Regarding this clonotype: Its matching antigen is unknown.

Sequencing was carried out using blood. This rearrangement joins TRBV5-1 to TRBJ2-5; D tentatively fits TRBD1 or TRBD2 (6 bases each). The sequence derives from a girl under 18 with multiple sclerosis. CDR3 nucleotides: TGCGCCAGCAGCTTGTGGGGGGCCCTACAAGAGACCCAGTACTTC. This gives the protein CASSLWGALQETQYF.